This T cell receptor (beta chain) comes out of a study of regulatory T cells in long-lasting Graves disease. HTBI primers from iRepertoire and Arm-PCR of CDR3 regions yielded the TCR beta libraries. TCRdb re-called the multiplex PCR reads with MiXCR, one entry per CDR3 protein. The profile covers 380,000 or so distinct CDR3 sequences, with about 16% appearing a single time and 20% to 25% taken by the ten largest. Time point meaning: newly diagnosed GD, antithyroid drugs for less than 3 months. Scientists built the TCR library using RNA that was extracted from PBMCs. This clonotype was detected many times. These data were also filed under a second study, of T cells in Graves' hyperthyroidism and ophthalmopathy. That source adds: Patients having uncontrolled infection, another autoimmune disease, pregnancy or lactation were not included. Each diagnosis was grounded in clinical symptoms, serum thyroxine and TRAb, thyroid ultrasound, and orbital computed tomography.

Sequenced material: peripheral blood mononuclear cells (PBMCs), taken at new diagnosis, from a patient treated with antithyroid drugs. This receptor was taken from a woman under 30 with Graves disease.

Here the CDR3 reads CASSQENTEAFF. The CDR3 nucleotides read TGCGCCAGCAGCCAAGAGAACACTGAAGCTTTCTTT. The chain employs TRBV4-1 and TRBJ1-1; D not resolved. CDR3 length: 12 amino acids. V was shortened by 0 bases and J by 1 base, with 0 bases between the two germline ends. Germline V CDR1 and CDR2: MGHRA, YSYEKL.